Presented here are 8 T cell receptor beta chains from one specimen sequenced in a study of shared T cell receptors in the human thymus. The table came from immunoSEQ multiplex PCR; TCRdb's copy has only in-frame clones and leaves some out. This table has some 700,000 clones, 70% to 90% appearing once. This same sample was also taken into another study, of human thymus T cells.

Input material: thymocytes. The receptors were gathered from a girl younger than two with a congenital heart defect.

The rearrangement joins TRBV4-3 to TRBJ1-4; 8 positions match TRBD1. The CDR3 is 16 residues long. V lost 0 bases and J lost 8; bases outside the gene matches: 8. Looked up from germline, CDR1 is LGHNA and CDR2 is YSLEER. This CDR3 is CASSQDFAGGEEKLFF. As DNA, the CDR3 is TGCGCCAGCAGCCAAGATTTCGCAGGGGGCGAGGAAAAACTGTTTTTT.

V gene TRBV5-4 combines with J gene TRBJ2-3; D perhaps matches TRBD1 (6 bases). V lost 0 bases and J lost 2, with 16 bases in between. Germline lookup yields CDR1 SGHNT and CDR2 YYREEE (reference sequence). The CDR3 has 17 amino acids. The CDR3 DNA sequence: TGTGCCAGCAGCTTGGCCGAGGACAGAGGAGTCACAGATACGCAGTATTTT. Protein sequence: CASSLAEDRGVTDTQYF. Combining the CDR3 with reference TRBV5-4 and TRBJ2-3 gives the whole variable domain ETGVTQSPTHLIKTRGQQVTLRCSSQSGHNTVSWYQQALGQGPQFIFQYYREEENGRGNFPPRFSGLQFPNYSSELNVNALELDDSALYLCASSLAEDRGVTDTQYFGPGTRLTVL.

V and J are TRBV6-6 and TRBJ2-3; D gene ambiguous. The CDR3 is 13 residues long. Looked up from germline, CDR1 is MNHNY and CDR2 is SVGAGI (reference sequence). The V end lost 6 bases, the J end lost 5 bases, and 12 bases lay between the germline ends. The CDR3 DNA reads as TGTGCCAGCAGCCACTCAGGAAAAGATACGCAGTATTTT. It translates to CASSHSGKDTQYF.

V usage is TRBV6-1 and J usage is TRBJ1-2, with 8 bases aligning to TRBD1. The V segment lost 0 bases and the J segment 4 bases; nucleotides outside the gene matches: 13. This CDR3 contains 18 residues. CDR1 and CDR2 from the germline V gene are MNHNS and SASEGT. The CDR3 loop is CASSEASLPRGPGYGYTF. DNA of the CDR3: TGTGCCAGCAGTGAAGCATCACTGCCCAGGGGGCCTGGCTATGGCTACACCTTC.

The chain carries TRBV4-1 and TRBJ2-3; the D is unclear. From germline, CDR1 is MGHRA and CDR2 YSYEKL. V gave up 1 base and J gave up 1 base, with 9 bases separating them. The CDR3 length is 15 residues. The DNA of the CDR3 is TGCGCCAGCAGCCAAGTTCTTAGTGGCACAGATACGCAGTATTTT. Its translation: CASSQVLSGTDTQYF.

The gene calls are TRBV27 and TRBJ1-5, with TRBD1 matching 7 bases. The CDR3 length is 16 residues. In germline, CDR1 is MNHEY, CDR2 SMNVEV (reference sequence). The V gene end was trimmed by 4 bases and the J gene end by 3 bases; junction bases not matched to a gene: 9. CDR3 bases: TGTGCCAGCAGTTCAAGACAGGGAATGGTCAATCAGCCCCAGCATTTT. Its protein product is CASSSRQGMVNQPQHF.

V gene TRBV7-2 combines with J gene TRBJ1-1, with no clear D. The CDR3 has 19 residues. Per germline, CDR1 SGHTA and CDR2 FQGNSA. V lost 0 bases and J 0 bases, leaving 20 bases between the germline ends. The DNA of the CDR3 is TGTGCCAGCAGCTTAGCGCTAGTAGCCACATTGTTCATGAACACTGAAGCTTTCTTT. It yields the protein CASSLALVATLFMNTEAFF.

J is TRBJ1-2 and V is TRBV2; TRBD1 agrees at 8 bases. Trimming removed 3 bases from V and 1 base from J; junction bases left unmatched: 13. CDR3 size: 18 residues. In germline, CDR1 is SNHLY, CDR2 FYNNEI. CDR3 loop: CASSDGGQDLTINYGYTF. CDR3 bases: TGTGCCAGCAGTGATGGGGGACAGGACCTGACTATTAACTATGGCTACACCTTC.